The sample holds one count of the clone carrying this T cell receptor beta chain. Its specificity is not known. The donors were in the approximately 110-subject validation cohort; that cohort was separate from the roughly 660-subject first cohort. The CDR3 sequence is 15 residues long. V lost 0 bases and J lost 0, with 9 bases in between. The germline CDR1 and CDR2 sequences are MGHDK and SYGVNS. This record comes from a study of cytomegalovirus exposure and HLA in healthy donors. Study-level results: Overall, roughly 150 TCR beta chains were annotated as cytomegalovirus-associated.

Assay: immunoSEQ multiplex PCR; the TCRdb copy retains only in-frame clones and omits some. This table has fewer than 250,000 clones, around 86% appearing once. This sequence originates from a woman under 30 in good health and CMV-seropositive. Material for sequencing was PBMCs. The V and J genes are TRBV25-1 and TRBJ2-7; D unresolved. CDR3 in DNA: TGTGCCAGCAGTGAATATGCAGGTCCCTCCTACGAGCAGTACTTC. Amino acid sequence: CASSEYAGPSYEQYF.